The 14 T cell receptor beta chains below all came from one sample that was sequenced in a study of cytomegalovirus exposure and HLA in healthy donors. The PCR employed 60 Vbeta primers together with 13 Jbeta primers. Produced via immunoSEQ multiplex PCR; TCRdb's table is partial and in-frame only. The table lists 100,000 to 150,000 clones. Sequencing was performed on PBMCs. These receptor sequences come from a man younger than 35 in good health and CMV-seronegative.

This chain links TRBV10-3 with TRBJ1-3; D remains ambiguous. Trimming removed 0 bases at V and 0 bases at J, with 6 bases between. This CDR3 spans 15 amino acids. The germline gives CDR1 ENHRY, CDR2 SYGVKD. CDR3 region: CAISESSFSGNTIYF. The DNA for the CDR3 is TGTGCCATCAGTGAGTCCAGTTTCTCTGGAAACACCATATATTTT.

The chain is built from TRBV15 and TRBJ1-5; the D is unclear. The CDR3 has 14 residues. Trimming cost V 1 base and J 3 bases, with 7 bases left between them. Germline CDR1 and CDR2: LNHNV and YYDKDF (reference sequence). Here the CDR3 reads CATSRVAANQPQHF. CDR3 DNA sequence: TGTGCCACCAGCAGAGTGGCGGCCAATCAGCCCCAGCATTTT.

V usage is TRBV10-3 and J usage is TRBJ1-2, with unresolved D. The CDR3 totals 13 residues. Looked up from germline, CDR1 is ENHRY and CDR2 is SYGVKD. V lost 3 bases to trimming and J lost 2 bases, with 7 bases between them. CDR3: CAISDIQNYGYTF. Here the CDR3 DNA reads TGTGCCATCAGTGATATACAGAACTATGGCTACACCTTC.

The gene calls are TRBV19 and TRBJ2-2; TRBD2 matches at 7 bases. V trimming: 4 bases; J trimming: 6 bases; junction bases outside the gene matches: 8. The CDR3 consists of 15 residues. Germline CDR1 reads LNHDA; CDR2 reads SQIVND (reference sequence). This CDR3 is CASSSGGGPPGELFF. CDR3 in DNA: TGTGCCAGTAGTAGCGGGGGAGGGCCCCCCGGGGAGCTGTTTTTT.

This rearrangement joins TRBV30 to TRBJ2-2, with D perhaps TRBD2 (5 bases). Germline V gene data show CDR1 as GTSNPN and CDR2 as SVGIG (reference sequence). Deletions cut 0 bases from V and 0 bases from J, with 14 bases between. The CDR3 is made up of 17 amino acids. The CDR3 bases are TGTGCCTGGAGTGTGGGCCGAACTAGTACGAACACCGGGGAGCTGTTTTTT. It encodes CAWSVGRTSTNTGELFF.

The chain links TRBV18 to TRBJ1-3, with D uncertain. The CDR3 spans 16 residues. Germline CDR1 and CDR2: KGHSH and LQKENI. V was clipped by 2 bases and J by 4 bases, with 15 bases between them. CDR3 bases: TGTGCCAGCTCACCATTGCGAACGTCGTTGGGAAACACCATATATTTT. It specifies CASSPLRTSLGNTIYF.

The V call is TRBV11-3, the J call TRBJ2-2, with D possibly matching TRBD1 (6 bases). Trimming took 1 base from V and 3 from J, leaving 9 bases between them. Germline V gene sequence: CDR1 SGHNT, CDR2 YENEEA. The CDR3 length is 15 residues. DNA for the CDR3: TGTGCCAGCAGCTTAGGGACAGAATACACCGGGGAGCTGTTTTTT. Translation gives CASSLGTEYTGELFF.

V and J are TRBV6-5 and TRBJ2-1; D is unresolved. Germline V lookup: CDR1 MNHEY, CDR2 SVGAGI. The CDR3 is 12 amino acids. V was trimmed by 6 bases and J by 3 bases, leaving 6 bases between them. For the CDR3, the DNA is TGTGCCAGCAGATCGGGCTACAATGAGCAGTTCTTC. Its translation is CASRSGYNEQFF.

V and J are TRBV6-1 and TRBJ2-5; 7 bases map to TRBD1. Gene TRBJ2-7 matches the end of the DNA better, so the J call may be wrong. Germline values: CDR1 MNHNS, CDR2 SASEGT. The CDR3 covers 14 residues. CDR3 sequence reads: CASTIGTVSYEQYF. The CDR3, as DNA: TGTGCCAGCACCATCGGGACAGTCTCCTACGAGCAGTACTTC.

The V and J genes are TRBV4-1 and TRBJ1-5, with no clear D. Trimming took off 4 bases at V and 6 bases at J, with 10 bases between the two ends. CDR1 MGHRA and CDR2 YSYEKL come from the germline V gene. The CDR3 has 13 residues. For the CDR3, the DNA is TGCGCCAGCAGCCTCGGGGTAGGTCAGCCCCAGCATTTT. It translates to CASSLGVGQPQHF.

The chain has TRBV2 and TRBJ1-2; TRBD1 aligns across 9 bases. Looked up from germline, CDR1 is SNHLY and CDR2 is FYNNEI. V trimming: 5 bases; J trimming: 0 bases; junction bases outside the gene matches: 16. The CDR3 covers 19 residues. CDR3 DNA: TGTGCCAGCAGTAAAAACCTTAGGACAGGGGCTAATTCTAACTATGGCTACACCTTC. Translating it yields CASSKNLRTGANSNYGYTF. Using reference TRBV2 and TRBJ1-2 for the parts outside the CDR3, the full variable domain is EPEVTQTPSHQVTQMGQEVILRCVPISNHLYFYWYRQILGQKVEFLVSFYNNEISEKSEIFDDQFSVERPDGSNFTLKIRSTKLEDSAMYFCASSKNLRTGANSNYGYTFGSGTRLTVV.

The chain combines TRBV10-3 with TRBJ2-7, with 9 bases matching TRBD2. Germline CDR1 reads ENHRY; CDR2 reads SYGVKD. This CDR3 contains 16 residues. After removal of 7 bases from V and 0 bases from J, the junction contained 10 bases not matched to a gene. In nucleotides, the CDR3 is TGTGCCATCACGGAGGGCAGCGGGAGGAACTCCTACGAGCAGTACTTC. Its protein product is CAITEGSGRNSYEQYF.

The rearrangement joins TRBV5-1 to TRBJ2-5, with 11 bases lining up with TRBD2. The CDR3 consists of 15 residues. CDR1 is SGHRS and CDR2 is YFSETQ in the germline V gene. Losses at the gene ends were 5 bases for V and 2 bases for J; bases not matched to a gene: 5. CDR3 nucleotide sequence: TGCGCCAGCAGTTTAGTAGCGGGAGGGCAAGAGACCCAGTACTTC. This gives the protein CASSLVAGGQETQYF.

The chain combines TRBV6-1 with TRBJ1-5, with a possible D match to TRBD1 (6 bases). The CDR3 runs to 17 residues. From germline, CDR1 is MNHNS and CDR2 SASEGT. Trimming removed 3 bases from V and 0 bases from J, with 15 bases in between. CDR3 sequence: CASSDWRQVPSNQPQHF. The CDR3 DNA reads TGTGCCAGCAGTGATTGGAGACAGGTTCCTAGCAATCAGCCCCAGCATTTT.